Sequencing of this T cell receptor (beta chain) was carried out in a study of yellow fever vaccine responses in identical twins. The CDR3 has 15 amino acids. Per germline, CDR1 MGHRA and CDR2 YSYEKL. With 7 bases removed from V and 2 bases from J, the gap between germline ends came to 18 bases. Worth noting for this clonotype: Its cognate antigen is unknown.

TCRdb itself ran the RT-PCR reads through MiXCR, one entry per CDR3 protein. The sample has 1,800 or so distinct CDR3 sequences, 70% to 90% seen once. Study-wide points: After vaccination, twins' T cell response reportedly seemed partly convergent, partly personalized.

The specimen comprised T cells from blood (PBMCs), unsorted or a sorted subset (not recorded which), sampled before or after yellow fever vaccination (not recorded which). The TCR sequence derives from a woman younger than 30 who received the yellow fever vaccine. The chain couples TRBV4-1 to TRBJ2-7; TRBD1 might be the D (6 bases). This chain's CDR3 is CASTPIGGTTYEQYF. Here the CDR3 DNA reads TGCGCCAGCACGCCCATAGGGGGAACCACCTACGAGCAGTACTTC.